This entry lists 27 T cell receptor beta chains sequenced from one sample in a study of T cell responses to AZD1222 COVID-19 vaccine. The table came from immunoSEQ multiplex PCR; TCRdb's copy has only in-frame clones and leaves some out. The repertoire has over 130,000 clones, roughly 90% of them found once; the top ten carry under 4%. The sample here was peripheral blood, taken 28 days after the second AZD1222 dose. The receptors come from an adult who received the AZD1222 COVID-19 vaccine.

The table lists this clone with a count of one. The chain joins TRBV20-1 to TRBJ1-2; D may be TRBD1 (5 bases). Germline CDR1 reads DFQATT; CDR2 reads SNEGSKA (reference sequence). Trimming removed 6 bases from V and 4 bases from J, with 21 bases in between. The CDR3 totals 15 residues. The CDR3 DNA follows: TGCAGTGCAAGTTACCGGGACGGCGGAGGCTATGGCTACACCTTC. It specifies CSASYRDGGGYGYTF.

The genes are TRBV6-6 and TRBJ2-5, with D possibly being TRBD1 or TRBD2 (6 bases each). Germline V lookup: CDR1 MNHNY, CDR2 SVGAGI (reference sequence). The CDR3 spans 13 residues. V shed 6 bases and J shed 9 bases, with 17 bases lying between them. The DNA for the CDR3 is TGTGCCAGCAGCCATCCTCCCGGGGGCGCCCAGTACTTC. Translation: CASSHPPGGAQYF.

The chain employs TRBV6-2 or TRBV6-3 and TRBJ1-1; possibly TRBD1 for D (6 bases). The germline gives CDR1 MNHEY, CDR2 SVGEGT. This CDR3 contains 16 residues. Trimming cost V 0 bases and J 0 bases, with 11 bases left between them. CDR3: CASSYSAGALNTEAFF. CDR3 sequence (DNA): TGTGCCAGCAGTTACTCGGCAGGGGCTTTGAACACTGAAGCTTTCTTT.

The CDR3: CASSLGGGLYNEQFF. The CDR3 DNA is TGTGCCAGCAGCTTGGGAGGGGGGCTCTACAATGAGCAGTTCTTC. The chain recombines TRBV5-5 with TRBJ2-1; D is tentatively TRBD1 or TRBD2 (6 bases each). In germline, CDR1 is SGHKS, CDR2 YYEKEE (reference sequence). V lost 0 bases and J 3 bases, leaving 10 bases between the germline ends. The CDR3 spans 15 residues.

This chain connects TRBV10-3 to TRBJ2-1; tentative D call: TRBD1 (7 bases). Germline V gene data show CDR1 as ENHRY and CDR2 as SYGVKD. Trimming pared 4 bases from V and 6 bases from J, leaving 10 bases between. This CDR3 spans 13 amino acids. CDR3 protein: CAISGQGGNEQFF. The CDR3, as DNA: TGTGCCATCAGTGGGCAGGGGGGCAATGAGCAGTTCTTC.

The CDR3 nucleotides read TGTGCCAGCTCACCATCGAAGTTGAATCTCGGATTAGGCCTCCACTTT. Amino acid sequence: CASSPSKLNLGLGLHF. The chain is built from TRBV18 and TRBJ1-6, with D unclear. V gave up 2 bases and J gave up 15 bases, with 23 bases separating them. Germline-derived CDR1 and CDR2 are KGHSH and LQKENI. This CDR3 spans 16 amino acids.

V is TRBV5-1 and J is TRBJ2-1, with 14 bases matching TRBD2. This CDR3 spans 14 amino acids. V gave up 5 bases and J gave up 8 bases; unmatched junction bases: 3. The germline CDR1 and CDR2 sequences are SGHRS and YFSETQ. As DNA, the CDR3 is TGCGCCAGCAGAGGGACTAGCGGGAGCTATGAGCAGTTCTTC. This codes for CASRGTSGSYEQFF.

The chain recombines TRBV11-2 with TRBJ2-1; no clear D. This CDR3 region has 15 residues. Germline V gene data show CDR1 as SGHAT and CDR2 as FQNNGV. Trimming took 4 bases from V and 6 from J, leaving 16 bases between them. This CDR3 reads CASSYSVSNGNEQFF. The CDR3, as DNA: TGTGCCAGCAGCTACTCTGTCTCCAACGGCAATGAGCAGTTCTTC.

The chain recombines TRBV19 with TRBJ1-1; D is ambiguous. The germline CDR1 and CDR2 sequences are LNHDA and SQIVND (reference sequence). This CDR3 is built from 14 residues. V lost 8 bases and J lost 2, with 15 bases in between. CDR3 nucleotide sequence: TGTGCCAGTTCGATGGAGAACCACAACACTGAAGCTTTCTTT. Translated: CASSMENHNTEAFF.

The chain links TRBV5-4 to TRBJ1-3; D is ambiguous. There are 16 residues in the CDR3. Between the trimmed V and J ends, which lost 0 bases and 1 base, there was a span of 11 bases. Germline V gene lookup returns CDR1 SGHNT and CDR2 YYREEE (reference sequence). CDR3: CASSLAEGGSGNTIYF. CDR3 in DNA: TGTGCCAGCAGCTTGGCGGAAGGAGGATCTGGAAACACCATATATTTT.

V is TRBV4-2 and J is TRBJ1-1; D gene uncertain. The germline V and J ends were trimmed by 0 bases and 9 bases, with 8 bases remaining between them. The germline gives CDR1 LGHNA, CDR2 YNFKEQ. The length of the CDR3 is 12 residues. The CDR3 loop reads CASSQDLGKAFF. In DNA form, the CDR3 reads TGTGCCAGCAGCCAAGATTTGGGAAAAGCTTTCTTT.

A remark on this clone: One end of the junction is discordant with germline, which a read error may explain. The chain links TRBV19 to TRBJ2-1; the match to TRBD2 covers 12 bases. Germline V CDR1 and CDR2: LNHDA, SQIVND (reference sequence). The CDR3 runs to 18 residues. The CDR3 DNA follows: TGTGCCAGTAGTTCCCCCCAACGGGCTAGCGGGAGGGTAAATGAGAAGTTCTTC. Its translation is CASSSPQRASGRVNEKFF. Full variable domain (rest looked up from reference TRBV19 and TRBJ2-1): DGGITQSPKYLFRKEGQNVTLSCEQNLNHDAMYWYRQDPGQGLRLIYYSQIVNDFQKGDIAEGYSVSREKKESFPLTVTSAQKNPTAFYLCASSSPQRASGRVNEKFFGPGTRLTVL.

The chain couples TRBV10-3 to TRBJ2-5; 7 bases line up with TRBD1. The CDR3 sequence is 14 residues long. The germline gives CDR1 ENHRY, CDR2 SYGVKD. The V gene end was trimmed by 9 bases and the J gene end by 1 base; junction bases not matched to a gene: 8. CDR3 coding DNA: TGTGCCATACGCAGGGGGAAAGGCCAAGAGACCCAGTACTTC. This sequence encodes CAIRRGKGQETQYF.

The chain employs TRBV10-1 and TRBJ1-1; possibly TRBD1 for D (6 bases). V was pared by 3 bases and J by 3 bases, with 14 bases between. Germline assignment: CDR1 WNHNN and CDR2 SYGVQD (reference sequence). CDR3 size: 15 residues. The CDR3 DNA reads TGCGCCAGCAGTGACATACCGAAGGGGGACACTGAAGCTTTCTTT. It yields the protein CASSDIPKGDTEAFF.

This clone was detected only once. The genes are TRBV12-3 or TRBV12-4 and TRBJ2-7, with D possibly being TRBD2 (5 bases). This CDR3 is built from 12 residues. V was trimmed by 3 bases and J by 6 bases, leaving 9 bases between them. DNA for the CDR3: TGTGCCAGCAGTTTGACTATAAGCGAGCAGTACTTC. This gives the protein CASSLTISEQYF.

This chain links TRBV5-4 with TRBJ1-6, with 9 bases lining up with TRBD1. J lost 10 bases, V lost 5 bases, and 7 bases had no gene match. The CDR3 extends over 14 amino acids. In germline, CDR1 is SGHNT, CDR2 YYREEE (reference sequence). This CDR3 is CASRPGQGLSPLHF. The CDR3 coding sequence is TGTGCCAGCAGGCCGGGACAGGGATTATCACCCCTCCACTTT.

The rearrangement joins TRBV7-2 to TRBJ1-3; no clear D. Germline-derived CDR1 and CDR2 are SGHTA and FQGNSA. V lost 5 bases to trimming and J lost 1 base, with 12 bases between them. The CDR3 is 15 residues long. The CDR3, as DNA: TGTGCCAGCAGCCCCTTAGCGGCGTCTGGAAACACCATATATTTT. Translated: CASSPLAASGNTIYF.

The V and J genes are TRBV4-1 and TRBJ2-3; D not resolved. V lost 3 bases and J lost 4, with 5 bases in between. Looked up from germline, CDR1 is MGHRA and CDR2 is YSYEKL. The CDR3 loop spans 12 amino acids. Here the CDR3 DNA reads TGCGCCAGCAGCCAGCAACCAGATACGCAGTATTTT. Translation gives CASSQQPDTQYF.

The V call is TRBV5-4, the J call TRBJ1-2, with TRBD1 identical over 9 bases. With 4 bases clipped from V and 7 bases from J, the junction kept 2 bases outside the gene matches. The germline V gene encodes CDR1 SGHNT and CDR2 YYREEE (reference sequence). CDR3 length: 12 residues. CDR3 protein: CASSQTGGGYTF. The CDR3 bases are TGTGCCAGCAGCCAGACAGGGGGTGGCTACACCTTC.

The gene calls are TRBV10-2 and TRBJ2-1, with TRBD2 matching over 11 bases. With V trimmed by 2 bases and J by 7 bases, 7 bases remained unmatched. The V gene's germline CDR1 is WSHSY and CDR2 SAAADI. CDR3 length: 16 amino acids. The CDR3 here is CASSEVAGGPRNEQFF. The CDR3 bases are TGCGCCAGCAGTGAGGTAGCGGGAGGGCCGAGGAATGAGCAGTTCTTC.

The chain uses TRBV18 and TRBJ2-7; D uncertain. V dropped 0 bases and J dropped 1 base, with 7 bases sitting between them. Germline V lookup: CDR1 KGHSH, CDR2 LQKENI. The CDR3 contains 14 residues. In nucleotides, the CDR3 is TGTGCCAGCTCACCACCGTCACCATCCTACGAGCAGTACTTC. Translated: CASSPPSPSYEQYF.

The V and J genes are TRBV29-1 and TRBJ1-1; 7 nucleotides align to TRBD1. Trimming at V came to 6 bases and at J to 4 bases, leaving 11 bases not matched to a gene. The CDR3 is 14 amino acids. The V gene's germline CDR1 is SQVTM and CDR2 ANQGSEA. The CDR3 here is CSVAIRAGGTEAFF. CDR3 in DNA: TGCAGCGTAGCAATAAGAGCAGGGGGCACTGAAGCTTTCTTT.

The gene calls are TRBV10-2 and TRBJ2-7; D call uncertain. This CDR3 is built from 13 residues. Between the trimmed V and J ends, which lost 2 bases and 3 bases, there was a span of 8 bases. CDR1 is WSHSY and CDR2 is SAAADI in the germline V gene. This chain's CDR3 is CASSEDRGYEQYF. DNA of the CDR3: TGCGCCAGCAGTGAGGATCGAGGCTACGAGCAGTACTTC.

CDR3 sequence: CASIRATEAFF. The CDR3 coding sequence is TGTGCCAGCATCAGGGCCACTGAAGCTTTCTTT. This rearrangement joins TRBV27 to TRBJ1-1, with D possibly TRBD1 on 5 matching bases. From germline, CDR1 is MNHEY and CDR2 SMNVEV (reference sequence). The CDR3 loop spans 11 amino acids. Between the trimmed V and J ends, which lost 7 bases and 4 bases, there was a span of 7 bases.

V gene TRBV7-9 combines with J gene TRBJ1-1; 7 bases fit TRBD1. CDR1 is SEHNR, CDR2 FQNEAQ, per germline (reference sequence). The CDR3 is made up of 15 amino acids. Trimming took 5 bases from V and 4 from J; bases not matched to a gene: 10. CDR3 residues: CASSPLGGVSTEAFF. CDR3 DNA sequence: TGTGCCAGCAGCCCGCTAGGGGGCGTGAGCACTGAAGCTTTCTTT. The full variable domain, with the rest looked up from reference TRBV7-9 and TRBJ1-1, is DTGVSQNPRHKITKRGQNVTFRCDPISEHNRLYWYRQTLGQGPEFLTYFQNEAQLEKSRLLSDRFSAERPKGSFSTLEIQRTEQGDSAMYLCASSPLGGVSTEAFFGQGTRLTVV.

This clone was seen just once. This sequence joins TRBV3-1 (or the pseudogene TRBV3-2) and TRBJ1-5; D ambiguous. CDR1 and CDR2 from the germline V gene are LGHDT and YNNKEL (reference sequence). The CDR3 runs to 15 residues. V lost 4 bases, J lost 2 bases, and 12 bases lay in between. The CDR3 nucleotides read TGTGCCAGCAGCCCGAGTTTTGGTGGCAATCAGCCCCAGCATTTT. This sequence encodes CASSPSFGGNQPQHF.

This clone has just a few counts. The chain combines TRBV5-4 with TRBJ1-2, with D hard to call. Germline V gives CDR1 SGHNT, CDR2 YYREEE (reference sequence). The V and J ends lost 4 bases and 4 bases respectively, with 11 bases between them. This CDR3 comprises 13 residues. In DNA form, the CDR3 reads TGTGCCAGCAGCAGCGACGGACTCTATGGCTACACCTTC. Amino acid sequence: CASSSDGLYGYTF.